This T cell receptor (beta chain) was documented in a study of blood T cell repertoires in COVID-19. Study-wide background: From the United States, Italy and Spain came samples of acute and convalescent COVID-19.

CDR3 length equals 13 residues. V gave up 3 bases and J gave up 11 bases, with 11 bases separating them. Germline CDR1 is KGHSH and CDR2 is LQKENI. Measured with immunoSEQ multiplex PCR; TCRdb has only the in-frame clones, and not every one. The sample shows tens of thousands of clones, around four fifths of them seen only once. The source material was peripheral blood. The chain recombines TRBV18 with TRBJ1-6; no definite D call. This TCR was sampled from a man in his 60s with COVID-19, enrolled during active disease. Here the CDR3 DNA reads TGTGCCAGCTCACCTGAGGTCCAAACACCCCTCCACTTT. It specifies CASSPEVQTPLHF.